Listed below are T cell receptor beta chains from one sample, sequenced in a study of blood T cell repertoires in COVID-19. Libraries were prepared by immunoSEQ multiplex PCR; TCRdb keeps only in-frame clonotypes and omits some of them. The sample has a few hundred thousand clones; 70% to 90% are singletons. The specimen sequenced was peripheral blood. The receptor source for this set is a woman under 30 who had recovered from COVID-19. The CDR3 runs from the conserved cysteine through the conserved F or W. The D gene is left open where the match is weak. Rows may omit the clone size; those that give it use once, few, many or a size class.

CDR3,DNA,D,V,J,size
CAISPGQGAYEQYF,TGTGCCATCAGCCCGGGACAGGGGGCTTACGAGCAGTACTTC,TRBD1,TRBV10-3,TRBJ2-7,NA
CASSEIRSSGANVLTF,TGTGCCAGCAGTGAAATCCGGTCCTCTGGGGCCAACGTCCTGACTTTC,NA,TRBV2,TRBJ2-6,NA
CASMKGQGGSPLHF,TGTGCCAGCATGAAAGGGCAGGGAGGTTCACCCCTCCACTTT,NA,TRBV6-5,TRBJ1-6,many
CASSISGTGLYGYTF,TGTGCCAGTAGTATTTCCGGGACAGGTCTCTATGGCTACACCTTC,TRBD1,TRBV19,TRBJ1-2,once
CASRTSGTAHYEQYF,TGTGCCAGCAGAACGTCTGGGACAGCACATTACGAGCAGTACTTC,TRBD1,TRBV28,TRBJ2-7,NA
CASRDGGTSGNTIYF,TGTGCCAGCAGGGATGGGGGCACCTCTGGAAACACCATATATTTT,NA,TRBV5-4,TRBJ1-3,NA
CASSIGGREGETQYF,TGTGCCAGTAGTATAGGAGGGCGGGAAGGGGAGACCCAGTACTTC,NA,TRBV19,TRBJ2-5,NA
CASSLGAGVGEAFF,TGTGCCAGCAGCTTAGGGGCGGGGGTAGGGGAAGCTTTCTTT,NA,TRBV11-2,TRBJ1-1,NA
CASSSGLAGNTGELFF,TGTGCCAGTAGCTCGGGACTAGCGGGAAACACCGGGGAGCTGTTTTTT,TRBD2,TRBV19,TRBJ2-2,NA
CASSQGASVYNEQFF,TGTGCCAGCAGCCAAGGGGCTAGCGTCTACAATGAGCAGTTCTTC,NA,TRBV14,TRBJ2-1,NA
CASSPFLIAGVGNEQFF,TGTGCCAGCAGTCCGTTCTTAATTGCGGGAGTGGGGAATGAGCAGTTCTTC,TRBD2,TRBV27,TRBJ2-1,NA
CASRVAGDLGANVLTF,TGTGCCAGCAGAGTAGCGGGAGATCTTGGGGCCAACGTCCTGACTTTC,TRBD2,TRBV3-1/TRBV3-2,TRBJ2-6,few
CASSQTETNTGELFF,TGCGCCAGCAGCCAGACAGAGACGAACACCGGGGAGCTGTTTTTT,NA,TRBV4-1,TRBJ2-2,NA
CASSVEGIPETQYF,TGTGCCAGCAGCGTAGAGGGGATTCCGGAGACCCAGTACTTC,NA,TRBV9,TRBJ2-5,NA
CASSLTGGTDTQYF,TGTGCCAGCAGCCTGACCGGGGGCACAGATACGCAGTATTTT,NA,TRBV7-2,TRBJ2-3,NA
CATRQAPRGTDTQYF,TGTGCCACCAGACAGGCCCCCCGGGGCACAGATACGCAGTATTTT,NA,TRBV15,TRBJ2-3,NA
CASSTTEAAEAFF,TGTGCCAGCAGCACAACGGAGGCGGCTGAAGCTTTCTTT,NA,TRBV5-6,TRBJ1-1,NA
CASSSSWTGGTYGYTF,NA,NA,TRBV27,TRBJ1-2,NA
CASSQAPGSTDTQYF,TGCGCCAGCAGCCAAGCCCCGGGGAGCACAGATACGCAGTATTTT,NA,TRBV4-1,TRBJ2-3,NA
CATSDPGGGYGYTF,TGTGCCACCAGTGACCCAGGGGGAGGCTATGGCTACACCTTC,TRBD1,TRBV24-1,TRBJ1-2,NA
CASSQDSGRLPNTGELFF,TGTGCCAGCAGCCAAGACAGCGGGAGGCTTCCGAACACCGGGGAGCTGTTTTTT,TRBD2,TRBV3-1/TRBV3-2,TRBJ2-2,NA
CASSQAWQEGGVNTEAFF,TGTGCCAGCAGCCAAGCATGGCAGGAGGGAGGGGTCAACACTGAAGCTTTCTTT,NA,TRBV4-2,TRBJ1-1,NA
CASSPGLADNEQFF,TGTGCCAGTAGTCCGGGACTAGCGGACAATGAGCAGTTCTTC,TRBD2,TRBV19,TRBJ2-1,NA
CASSEYYEQYF,TGTGCCAGCAGTGAATACTACGAGCAGTACTTC,NA,TRBV2,TRBJ2-7,NA
CACSEGISYEQYF,TGTGCCTGTTCGGAGGGGATTTCCTACGAGCAGTACTTC,NA,TRBV30,TRBJ2-7,NA
CASSRSAGNTEAFF,TGCGCCAGCAGCAGATCAGCGGGGAACACTGAAGCTTTCTTT,NA,TRBV5-1,TRBJ1-1,NA
CAREESSGGPNEQFF,TGTGCCCGCGAGGAGTCTAGCGGGGGGCCCAATGAGCAGTTCTTC,TRBD2,TRBV30,TRBJ2-1,once
CASSLAWASGSGEQYF,TGTGCCAGCAGCTTGGCCTGGGCTAGCGGGAGTGGGGAGCAGTACTTC,TRBD2,TRBV5-6,TRBJ2-7,NA
CASLQIPGEKLFF,TGTGCCAGCCTTCAAATACCAGGGGAAAAACTGTTTTTT,NA,TRBV2,TRBJ1-4,NA
CASRESPTVSNQPQHF,TGTGCCAGCAGAGAGTCACCGACAGTTAGCAATCAGCCCCAGCATTTT,NA,TRBV3-1/TRBV3-2,TRBJ1-5,once
CASSEGRGGYEQYF,TGTGCCAGCAGTGAGGGGCGGGGAGGCTACGAGCAGTACTTC,NA,TRBV6-1,TRBJ2-7,NA
CASSLGQGHTGELFF,TGTGCCAGCAGCCTGGGACAGGGCCACACCGGGGAGCTGTTTTTT,TRBD1,TRBV7-7,TRBJ2-2,NA
CASSPRGRGEQYF,TGTGCCAGCAGCCCGAGGGGGAGAGGCGAGCAGTACTTC,NA,TRBV9,TRBJ2-7,NA